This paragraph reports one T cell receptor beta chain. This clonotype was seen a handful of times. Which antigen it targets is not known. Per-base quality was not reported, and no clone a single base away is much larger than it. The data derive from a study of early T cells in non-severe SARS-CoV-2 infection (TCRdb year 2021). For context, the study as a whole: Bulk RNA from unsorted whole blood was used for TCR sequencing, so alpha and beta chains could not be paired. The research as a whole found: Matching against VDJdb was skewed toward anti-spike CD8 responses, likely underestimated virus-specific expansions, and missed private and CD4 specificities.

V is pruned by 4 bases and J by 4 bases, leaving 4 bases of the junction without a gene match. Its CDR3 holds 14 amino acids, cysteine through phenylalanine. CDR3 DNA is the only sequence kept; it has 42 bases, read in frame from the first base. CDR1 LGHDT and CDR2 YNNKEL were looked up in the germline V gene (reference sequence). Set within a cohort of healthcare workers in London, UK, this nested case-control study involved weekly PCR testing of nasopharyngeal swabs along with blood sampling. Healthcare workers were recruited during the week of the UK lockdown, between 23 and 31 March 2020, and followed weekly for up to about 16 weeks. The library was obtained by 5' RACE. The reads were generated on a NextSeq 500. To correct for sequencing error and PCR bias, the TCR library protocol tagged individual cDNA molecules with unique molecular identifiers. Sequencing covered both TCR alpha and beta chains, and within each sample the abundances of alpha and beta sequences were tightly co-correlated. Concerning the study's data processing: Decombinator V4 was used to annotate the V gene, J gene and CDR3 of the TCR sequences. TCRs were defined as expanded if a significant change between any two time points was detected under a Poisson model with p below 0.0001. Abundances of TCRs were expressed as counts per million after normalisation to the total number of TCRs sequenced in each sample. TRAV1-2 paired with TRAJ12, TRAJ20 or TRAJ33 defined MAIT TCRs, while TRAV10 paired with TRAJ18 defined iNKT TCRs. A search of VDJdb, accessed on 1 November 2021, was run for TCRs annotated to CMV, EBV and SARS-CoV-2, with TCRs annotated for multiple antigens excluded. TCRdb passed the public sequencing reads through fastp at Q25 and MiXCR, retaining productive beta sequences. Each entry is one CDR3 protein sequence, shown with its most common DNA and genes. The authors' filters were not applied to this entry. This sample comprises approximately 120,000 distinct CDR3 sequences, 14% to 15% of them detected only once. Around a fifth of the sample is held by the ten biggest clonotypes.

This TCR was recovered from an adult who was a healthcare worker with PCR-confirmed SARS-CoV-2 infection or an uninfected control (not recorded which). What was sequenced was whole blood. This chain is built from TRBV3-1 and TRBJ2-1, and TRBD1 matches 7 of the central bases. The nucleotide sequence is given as TGTGCCAGCAGCCGGTGGGGACAGTACAATGAGCAGTTCTTC. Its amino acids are CASSRWGQYNEQFF.